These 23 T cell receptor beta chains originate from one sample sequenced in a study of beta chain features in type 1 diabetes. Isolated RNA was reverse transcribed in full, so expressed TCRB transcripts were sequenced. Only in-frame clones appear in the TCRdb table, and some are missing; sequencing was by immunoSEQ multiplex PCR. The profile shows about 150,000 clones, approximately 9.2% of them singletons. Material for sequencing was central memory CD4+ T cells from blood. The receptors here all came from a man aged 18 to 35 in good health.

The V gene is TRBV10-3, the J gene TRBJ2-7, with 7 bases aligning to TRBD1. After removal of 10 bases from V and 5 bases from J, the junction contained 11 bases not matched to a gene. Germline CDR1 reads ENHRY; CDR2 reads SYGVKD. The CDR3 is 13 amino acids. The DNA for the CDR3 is TGTGCCAGCAGACTCGACAGGGACCACGAGCAGTACTTC. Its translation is CASRLDRDHEQYF.

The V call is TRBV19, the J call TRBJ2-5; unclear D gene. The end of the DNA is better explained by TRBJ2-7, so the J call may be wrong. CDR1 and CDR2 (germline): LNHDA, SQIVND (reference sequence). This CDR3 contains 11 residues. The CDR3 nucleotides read TGTGCCAGTAGTAACGTGCGCGAGCAGTACTTC. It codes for CASSNVREQYF.

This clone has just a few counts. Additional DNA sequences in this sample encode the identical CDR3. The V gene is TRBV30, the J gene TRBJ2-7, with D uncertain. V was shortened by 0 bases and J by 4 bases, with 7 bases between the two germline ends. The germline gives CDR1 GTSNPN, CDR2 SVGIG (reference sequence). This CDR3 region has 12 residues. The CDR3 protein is CAWSVGRYEQYF. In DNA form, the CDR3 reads TGTGCCTGGAGTGTTGGCAGATACGAGCAGTACTTC.

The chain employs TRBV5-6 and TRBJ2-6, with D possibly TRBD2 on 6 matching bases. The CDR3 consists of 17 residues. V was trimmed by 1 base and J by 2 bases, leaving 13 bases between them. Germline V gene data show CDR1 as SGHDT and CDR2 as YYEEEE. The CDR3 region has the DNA TGTGCCAGCAGCTTGAGGAGGGAATTAACTGGGGCCAACGTCCTGACTTTC. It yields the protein CASSLRRELTGANVLTF.

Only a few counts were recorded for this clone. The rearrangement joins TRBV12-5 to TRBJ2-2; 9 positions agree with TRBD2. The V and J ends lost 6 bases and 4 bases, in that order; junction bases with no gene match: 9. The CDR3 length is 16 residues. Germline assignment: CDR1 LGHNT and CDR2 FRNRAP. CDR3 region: CASGIAGGRGTGELFF. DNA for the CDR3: TGTGCTAGTGGAATCGCGGGGGGGCGAGGCACCGGGGAGCTGTTTTTT.

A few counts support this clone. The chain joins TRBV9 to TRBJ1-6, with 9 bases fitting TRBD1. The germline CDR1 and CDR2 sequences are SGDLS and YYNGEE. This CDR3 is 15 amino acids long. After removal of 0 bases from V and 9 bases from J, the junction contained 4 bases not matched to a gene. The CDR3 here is CASSVGTGGSSPLHF. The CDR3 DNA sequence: TGTGCCAGCAGCGTAGGCACAGGGGGCAGTTCACCCCTCCACTTT.

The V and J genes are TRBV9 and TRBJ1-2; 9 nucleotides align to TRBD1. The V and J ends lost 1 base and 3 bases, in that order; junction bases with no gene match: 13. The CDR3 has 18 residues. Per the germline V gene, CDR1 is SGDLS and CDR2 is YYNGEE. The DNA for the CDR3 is TGTGCCAGCAGCGTATTGTGGGACGGGACAGGGAACGACTATGGCTACACCTTC. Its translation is CASSVLWDGTGNDYGYTF. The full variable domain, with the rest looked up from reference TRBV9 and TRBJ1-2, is DSGVTQTPKHLITATGQRVTLRCSPRSGDLSVYWYQQSLDQGLQFLIQYYNGEERAKGNILERFSAQQFPDLHSELNLSSLELGDSALYFCASSVLWDGTGNDYGYTFGSGTRLTVV.

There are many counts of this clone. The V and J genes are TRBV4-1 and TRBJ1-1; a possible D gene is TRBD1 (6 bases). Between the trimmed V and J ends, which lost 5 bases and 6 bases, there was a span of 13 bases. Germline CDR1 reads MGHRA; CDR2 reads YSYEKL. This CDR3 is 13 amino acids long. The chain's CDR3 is CASSDTGKPEAFF. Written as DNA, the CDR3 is TGCGCCAGCAGCGATACAGGGAAGCCTGAAGCTTTCTTT.

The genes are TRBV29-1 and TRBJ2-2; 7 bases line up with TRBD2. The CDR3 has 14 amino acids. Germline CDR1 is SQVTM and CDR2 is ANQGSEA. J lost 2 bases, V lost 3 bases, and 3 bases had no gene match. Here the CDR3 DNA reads TGCAGCGTTGAGAGCGGGGCTAACACCGGGGAGCTGTTTTTT. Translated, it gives CSVESGANTGELFF.

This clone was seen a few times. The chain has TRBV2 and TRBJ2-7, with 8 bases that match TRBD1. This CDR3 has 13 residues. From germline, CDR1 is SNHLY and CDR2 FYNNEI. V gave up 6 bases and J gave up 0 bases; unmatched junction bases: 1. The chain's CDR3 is CASRGQASYEQYF. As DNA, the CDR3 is TGTGCCAGCAGGGGACAGGCCTCCTACGAGCAGTACTTC.

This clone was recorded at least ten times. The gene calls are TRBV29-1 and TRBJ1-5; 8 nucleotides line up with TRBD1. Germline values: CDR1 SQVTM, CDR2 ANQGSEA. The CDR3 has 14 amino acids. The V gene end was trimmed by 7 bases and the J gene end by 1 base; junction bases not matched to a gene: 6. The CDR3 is CSASGGQSNQPQHF. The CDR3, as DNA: TGCAGCGCGTCAGGGGGCCAGAGCAATCAGCCCCAGCATTTT.

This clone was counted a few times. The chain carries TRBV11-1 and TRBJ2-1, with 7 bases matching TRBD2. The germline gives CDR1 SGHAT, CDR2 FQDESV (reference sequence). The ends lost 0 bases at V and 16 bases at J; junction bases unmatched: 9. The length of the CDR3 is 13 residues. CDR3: CASSLAPTGGDFF. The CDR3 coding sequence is TGTGCCAGCAGCTTAGCGCCGACGGGGGGTGATTTCTTC.

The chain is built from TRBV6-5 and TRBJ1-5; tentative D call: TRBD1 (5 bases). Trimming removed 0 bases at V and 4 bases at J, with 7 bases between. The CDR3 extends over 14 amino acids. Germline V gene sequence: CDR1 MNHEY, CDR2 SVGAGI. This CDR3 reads CASSYSKGNQPQHF. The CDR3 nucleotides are TGTGCCAGCAGTTACTCAAAGGGGAATCAGCCCCAGCATTTT.

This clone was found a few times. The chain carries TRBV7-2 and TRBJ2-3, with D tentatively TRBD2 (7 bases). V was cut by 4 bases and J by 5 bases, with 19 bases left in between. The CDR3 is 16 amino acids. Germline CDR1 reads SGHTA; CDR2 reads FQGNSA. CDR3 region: CASSSLTRGRKDTQYF. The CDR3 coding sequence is TGTGCCAGCAGCTCATTAACGCGGGGGCGCAAAGATACGCAGTATTTT.

The CDR3 spells CASSYSRGSNSPLHF. CDR3 coding DNA: TGTGCCAGCAGTTACTCAAGGGGATCTAATTCACCCCTCCACTTT. J is TRBJ1-6 and V is TRBV6-6; TRBD1 might be the D (5 bases). Germline loops: CDR1 MNHNY, CDR2 SVGAGI (reference sequence). V was pared by 0 bases and J by 6 bases, with 9 bases between. The CDR3 is 15 residues long.

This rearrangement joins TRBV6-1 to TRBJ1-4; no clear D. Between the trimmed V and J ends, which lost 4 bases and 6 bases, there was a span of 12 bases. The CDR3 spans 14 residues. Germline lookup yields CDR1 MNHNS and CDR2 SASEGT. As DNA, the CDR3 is TGTGCCAGCAGTGGCGAGGGAGGGTATGAAAAACTGTTTTTT. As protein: CASSGEGGYEKLFF.

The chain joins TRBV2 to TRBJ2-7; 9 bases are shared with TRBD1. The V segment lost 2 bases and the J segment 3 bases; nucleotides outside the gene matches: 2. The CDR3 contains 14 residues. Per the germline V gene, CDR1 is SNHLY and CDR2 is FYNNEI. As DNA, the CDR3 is TGTGCCAGCAGTGAACGGACAGGGGTCTACGAGCAGTACTTC. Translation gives CASSERTGVYEQYF.

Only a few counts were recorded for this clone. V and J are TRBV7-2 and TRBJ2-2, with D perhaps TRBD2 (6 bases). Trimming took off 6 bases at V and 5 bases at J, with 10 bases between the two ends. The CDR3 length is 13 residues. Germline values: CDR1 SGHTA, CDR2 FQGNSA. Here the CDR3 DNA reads TGTGCCAGCAGGCCCGGGGGAACCGGGGAGCTGTTTTTT. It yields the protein CASRPGGTGELFF.

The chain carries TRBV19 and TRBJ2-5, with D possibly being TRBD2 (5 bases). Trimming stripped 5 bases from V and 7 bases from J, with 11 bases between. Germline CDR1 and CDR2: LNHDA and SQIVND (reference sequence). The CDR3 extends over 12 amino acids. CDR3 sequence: CASSPFRGTQYF. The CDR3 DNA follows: TGTGCCAGTAGTCCCTTTCGGGGGACCCAGTACTTC.

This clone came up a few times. The DNA for the CDR3 is TGTGCCAGCAGAGCTACAGGGCGGAGCAATCAGCCCCAGCATTTT. Its translation is CASRATGRSNQPQHF. The rearrangement joins TRBV28 to TRBJ1-5; perhaps TRBD1 as D (6 bases). The CDR3 length is 15 residues. Germline loops: CDR1 MDHEN, CDR2 SYDVKM. Trimming removed 6 bases at V and 1 base at J, with 13 bases between. The full variable domain, rest sourced from reference TRBV28 and TRBJ1-5, is DVKVTQSSRYLVKRTGEKVFLECVQDMDHENMFWYRQDPGLGLRLIYFSYDVKMKEKGDIPEGYSVSREKKERFSLILESASTNQTSMYLCASRATGRSNQPQHFGDGTRLSIL.

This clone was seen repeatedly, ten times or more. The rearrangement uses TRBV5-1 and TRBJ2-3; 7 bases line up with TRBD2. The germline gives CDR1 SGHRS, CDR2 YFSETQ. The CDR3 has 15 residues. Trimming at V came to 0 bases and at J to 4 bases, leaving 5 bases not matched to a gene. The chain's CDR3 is CASSLGTSEADTQYF. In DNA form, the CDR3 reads TGCGCCAGCAGCTTGGGTACTAGCGAAGCAGATACGCAGTATTTT. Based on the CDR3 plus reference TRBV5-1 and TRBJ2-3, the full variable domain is KAGVTQTPRYLIKTRGQQVTLSCSPISGHRSVSWYQQTPGQGLQFLFEYFSETQRNKGNFPGRFSGRQFSNSRSEMNVSTLELGDSALYLCASSLGTSEADTQYFGPGTRLTVL.

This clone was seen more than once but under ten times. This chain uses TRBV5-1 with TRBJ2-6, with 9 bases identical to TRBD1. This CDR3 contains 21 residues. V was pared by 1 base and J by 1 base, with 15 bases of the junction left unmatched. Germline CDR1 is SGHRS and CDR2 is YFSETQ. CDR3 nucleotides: TGCGCCAGCAGCTTGCTTCCACCGGGACAGGGAGAATTTTCTGGGGCCAACGTCCTGACTTTC. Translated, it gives CASSLLPPGQGEFSGANVLTF.

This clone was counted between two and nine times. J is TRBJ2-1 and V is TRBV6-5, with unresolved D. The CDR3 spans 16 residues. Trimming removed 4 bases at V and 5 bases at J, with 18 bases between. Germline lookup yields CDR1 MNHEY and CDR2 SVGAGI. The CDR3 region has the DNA TGTGCCAGCAGTTCCGCTCTACGCAATCGGGACAATGAGCAGTTCTTC. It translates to CASSSALRNRDNEQFF.